This TCR beta chain was identified during a study of T cell responses to AZD1222 COVID-19 vaccine (dated by TCRdb to about 2021). Background on the whole study: AZD1222 recipients given second doses at about 4 weeks or at about 12 weeks were pooled, since spike-specific TCR depth and breadth were not found to differ between the two schedules. A total of 233 trial participants underwent TCR sequencing, of whom about 200 received two doses of AZD1222 and approximately 25 received two doses of the MenACWY control vaccine. Trial participants were enrolled by age into 18-55, 56-69 and 70-plus year subgroups, with roughly 160, 29 and 62 TCR-sequenced participants respectively. General findings and caveats noted by the study authors: Reportedly, almost half of the unique spike-specific TCRs recognized epitopes lying outside the regions that are mutated in the B.1.351 and B.1.1.7 variants. The 56-69-year group was small, and its depth increase did not reach significance, likely because of low power. Conclusions about previously exposed vaccinees are limited because only six or seven AZD1222 recipients were SARS-CoV-2 seropositive at baseline. Because no day 14 peak-response samples were available, the repertoires could be characterized only after the peak T cell response. The whole spike protein was spanned by vaccine-associated CD4 TCRs, and dominant responses were seen in regions 160-218 and 743-854. Participants were mostly white British and included more females than males, and it was suggested by the authors that clonal diversity may have been underestimated. After two AZD1222 doses, spike-specific TCR breadth and depth were significantly higher than at day 0 and than in MenACWY recipients.

The CDR3 regions of human TCRbeta chains were subjected to immunosequencing. In the original analysis: TCRs in the repertoires were compared against a reference library of SARS-CoV-2-specific TCRs that had been generated with the MIRA antigen-specificity platform. Breadth was defined as the fraction of unique TCRs that were SARS-CoV-2-associated. Depth was defined as the fraction of total T cells that were SARS-CoV-2-associated. Using the MIRA data, each spike-specific TCR was assigned both to the spike region to which the TCR was reactive and to a CD4 or CD8 class. Log10-transformed breadth and depth values were compared by one-way ANOVA with Sidak's multiple comparisons tests. Entries here come from immuneACCESS through TCRdb and include only in-frame sequences with V and J called. Some clones fail to appear in such tables; in the studies checked, an unresolved V gene covers under half of the shortfall, and the cause of the remainder is unknown. Clone size and V and J calls were adopted from that table, with D and trimming inferred from the DNA. The sample table holds roughly 200,000 clones, of which 85% to 95% were seen once. The top ten constitute over 1% of the sample.

Points on this clone: The clone's antigen remains unknown. No much larger clone exists at a distance of one base, and base qualities are not known.

Taken with the paper, the label for time point translates to: baseline before first vaccination. The vaccinee samples were drawn from two UK trials, COV001 and COV002, one of which was a single-blind randomized controlled phase 2/3 trial testing AZD1222 (ChAdOx1 nCoV-19) in healthy adults. For TCRbeta chain sequencing, PBMC samples from trial participants were taken at day 0 and at day 28 after the second dose. The CDR3 runs 13 residues from the cysteine to the phenylalanine. Just the 39-base CDR3 DNA is kept, in frame starting at base 1. Trimming takes 0 bases from V and 7 bases from J, and the germline ends sit 9 bases apart. Reading the germline V gene (reference sequence) gives CDR1 LGHDT and CDR2 YNNKEL.

Specimen: peripheral blood, collected on day 0 of AZD1222 vaccination. The chain couples TRBV3-1 (or the pseudogene TRBV3-2) to TRBJ1-2; a tentative D match to TRBD1 spans 5 bases. This receptor was identified in an adult in good health. The CDR3 here reads CASSQEQDRGYTF. The DNA reads TGTGCCAGCAGCCAAGAACAGGATCGTGGCTACACCTTC.